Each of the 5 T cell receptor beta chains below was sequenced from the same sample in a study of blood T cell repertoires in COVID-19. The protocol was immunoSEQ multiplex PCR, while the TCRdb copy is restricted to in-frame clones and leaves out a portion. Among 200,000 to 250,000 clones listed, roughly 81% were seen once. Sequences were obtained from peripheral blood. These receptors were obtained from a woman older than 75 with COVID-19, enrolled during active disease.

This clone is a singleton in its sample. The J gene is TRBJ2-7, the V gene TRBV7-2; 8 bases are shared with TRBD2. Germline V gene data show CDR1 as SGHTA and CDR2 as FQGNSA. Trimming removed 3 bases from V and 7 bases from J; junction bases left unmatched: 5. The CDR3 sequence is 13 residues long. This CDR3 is CASSFLREAEQYF. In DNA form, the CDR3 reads TGTGCCAGCAGCTTCTTGCGGGAGGCAGAGCAGTACTTC.

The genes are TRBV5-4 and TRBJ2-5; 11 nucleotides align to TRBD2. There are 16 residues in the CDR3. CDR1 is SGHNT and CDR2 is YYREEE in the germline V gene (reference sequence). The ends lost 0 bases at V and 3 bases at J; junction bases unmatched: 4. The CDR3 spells CASSLDSGGAKETQYF. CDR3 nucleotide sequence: TGTGCCAGCAGCTTGGATAGCGGGGGGGCCAAAGAGACCCAGTACTTC.

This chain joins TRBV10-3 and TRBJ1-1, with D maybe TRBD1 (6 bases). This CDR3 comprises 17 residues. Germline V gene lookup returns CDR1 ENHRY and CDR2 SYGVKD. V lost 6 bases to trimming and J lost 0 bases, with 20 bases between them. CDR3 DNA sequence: TGTGCCATCAGCTTCTCCCCGGGACATTTAATGAACACTGAAGCTTTCTTT. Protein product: CAISFSPGHLMNTEAFF.

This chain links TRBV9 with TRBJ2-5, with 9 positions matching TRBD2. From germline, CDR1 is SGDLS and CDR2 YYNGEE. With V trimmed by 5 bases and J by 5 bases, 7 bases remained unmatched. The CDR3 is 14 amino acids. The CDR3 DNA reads TGTGCCAGCAGGCGCGGGAGGGCCGTGGAGACCCAGTACTTC. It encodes CASRRGRAVETQYF. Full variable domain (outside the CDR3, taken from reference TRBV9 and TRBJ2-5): DSGVTQTPKHLITATGQRVTLRCSPRSGDLSVYWYQQSLDQGLQFLIQYYNGEERAKGNILERFSAQQFPDLHSELNLSSLELGDSALYFCASRRGRAVETQYFGPGTRLLVL.

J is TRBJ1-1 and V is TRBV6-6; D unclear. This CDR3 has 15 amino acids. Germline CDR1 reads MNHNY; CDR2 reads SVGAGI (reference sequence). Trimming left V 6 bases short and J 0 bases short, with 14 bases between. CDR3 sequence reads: CASSDPAGLNTEAFF. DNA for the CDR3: TGTGCCAGCAGCGACCCCGCGGGATTGAACACTGAAGCTTTCTTT.